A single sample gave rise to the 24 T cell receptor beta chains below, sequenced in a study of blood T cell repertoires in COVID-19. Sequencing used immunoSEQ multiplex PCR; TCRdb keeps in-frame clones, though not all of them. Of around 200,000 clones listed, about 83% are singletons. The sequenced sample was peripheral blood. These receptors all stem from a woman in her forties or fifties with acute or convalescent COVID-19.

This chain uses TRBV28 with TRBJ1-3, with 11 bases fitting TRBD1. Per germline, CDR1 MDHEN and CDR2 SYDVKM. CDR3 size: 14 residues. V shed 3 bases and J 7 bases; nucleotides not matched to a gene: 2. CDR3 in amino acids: CASSLGTGGNTIYF. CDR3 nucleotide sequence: TGTGCCAGCAGTTTGGGGACAGGGGGGAACACCATATATTTT.

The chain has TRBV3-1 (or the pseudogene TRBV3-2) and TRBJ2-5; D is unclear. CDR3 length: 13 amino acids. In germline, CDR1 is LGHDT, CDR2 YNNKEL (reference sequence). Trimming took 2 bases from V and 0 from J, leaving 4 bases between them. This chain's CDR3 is CASSQQYQETQYF. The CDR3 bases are TGTGCCAGCAGCCAACAGTACCAAGAGACCCAGTACTTC.

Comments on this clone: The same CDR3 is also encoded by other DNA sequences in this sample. The CDR3 nucleotides are TGTGCCAGTAGAGTGCTTGGGACACCTCACCAAGAGACCCAGTACTTC. Amino acids: CASRVLGTPHQETQYF. The chain employs TRBV6-4 and TRBJ2-5; weak D call: TRBD1 (6 bases). V lost 9 bases and J lost 0, with 20 bases in between. The CDR3 loop spans 16 amino acids. In germline, CDR1 is MRHNA, CDR2 SNTAGT.

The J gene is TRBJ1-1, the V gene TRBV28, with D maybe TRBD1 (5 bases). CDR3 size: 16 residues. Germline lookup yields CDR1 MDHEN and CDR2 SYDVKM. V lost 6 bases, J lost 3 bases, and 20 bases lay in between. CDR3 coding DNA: TGTGCCAGCAGACGTAACAGGAGGGAGGGGTACACTGAAGCTTTCTTT. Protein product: CASRRNRREGYTEAFF.

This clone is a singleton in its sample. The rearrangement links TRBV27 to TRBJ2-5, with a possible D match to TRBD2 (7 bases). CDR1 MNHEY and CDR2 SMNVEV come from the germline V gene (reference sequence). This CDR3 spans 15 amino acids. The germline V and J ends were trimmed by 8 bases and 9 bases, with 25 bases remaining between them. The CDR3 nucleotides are TGTGCCAGCGCTATTACAGGGTTACCGGCGGGGGCCCAGTACTTC. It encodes CASAITGLPAGAQYF.

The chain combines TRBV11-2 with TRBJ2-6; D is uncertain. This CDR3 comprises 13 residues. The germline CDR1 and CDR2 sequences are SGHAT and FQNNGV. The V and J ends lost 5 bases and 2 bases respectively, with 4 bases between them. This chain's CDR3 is CASSLPGANVLTF. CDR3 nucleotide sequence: TGTGCCAGCAGCCTCCCTGGGGCCAACGTCCTGACTTTC.

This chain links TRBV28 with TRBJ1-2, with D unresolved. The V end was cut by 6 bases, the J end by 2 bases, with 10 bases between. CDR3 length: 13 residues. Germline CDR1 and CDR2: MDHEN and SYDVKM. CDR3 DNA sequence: TGTGCCAGCAGCCGCGACACCAACTATGGCTACACCTTC. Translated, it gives CASSRDTNYGYTF.

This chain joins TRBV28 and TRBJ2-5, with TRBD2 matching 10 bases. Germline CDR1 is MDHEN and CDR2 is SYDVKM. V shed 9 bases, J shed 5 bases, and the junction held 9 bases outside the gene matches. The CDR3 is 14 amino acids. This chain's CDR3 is CASSSGSRRETQYF. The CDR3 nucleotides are TGTGCCAGTTCTAGCGGGAGCCGGCGGGAGACCCAGTACTTC. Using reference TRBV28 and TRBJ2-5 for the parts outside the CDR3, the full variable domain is DVKVTQSSRYLVKRTGEKVFLECVQDMDHENMFWYRQDPGLGLRLIYFSYDVKMKEKGDIPEGYSVSREKKERFSLILESASTNQTSMYLCASSSGSRRETQYFGPGTRLLVL.

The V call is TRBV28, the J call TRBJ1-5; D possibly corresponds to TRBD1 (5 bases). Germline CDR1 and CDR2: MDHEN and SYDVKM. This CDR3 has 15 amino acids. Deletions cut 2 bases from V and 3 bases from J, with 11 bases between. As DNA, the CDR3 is TGTGCCAGCAGTTTAACAGGCGAGATCAATCAGCCCCAGCATTTT. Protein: CASSLTGEINQPQHF.

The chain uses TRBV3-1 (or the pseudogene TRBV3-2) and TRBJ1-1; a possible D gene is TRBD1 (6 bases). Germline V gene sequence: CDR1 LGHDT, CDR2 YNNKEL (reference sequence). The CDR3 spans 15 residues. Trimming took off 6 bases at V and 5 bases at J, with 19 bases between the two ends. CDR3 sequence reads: CASRRKLQGWTEAFF. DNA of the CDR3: TGTGCCAGCAGACGAAAGCTACAGGGATGGACTGAAGCTTTCTTT.

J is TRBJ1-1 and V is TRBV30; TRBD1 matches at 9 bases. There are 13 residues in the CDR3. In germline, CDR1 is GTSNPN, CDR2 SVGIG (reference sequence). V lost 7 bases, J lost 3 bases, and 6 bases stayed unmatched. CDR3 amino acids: CAFGQGRDTEAFF. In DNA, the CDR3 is TGTGCCTTCGGACAGGGGAGGGACACTGAAGCTTTCTTT. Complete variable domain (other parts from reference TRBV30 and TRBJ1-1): SQTIHQWPATLVQPVGSPLSLECTVEGTSNPNLYWYRQAAGRGLQLLFYSVGIGQISSEVPQNLSASRPQDRQFILSSKKLLLSDSGFYLCAFGQGRDTEAFFGQGTRLTVV.

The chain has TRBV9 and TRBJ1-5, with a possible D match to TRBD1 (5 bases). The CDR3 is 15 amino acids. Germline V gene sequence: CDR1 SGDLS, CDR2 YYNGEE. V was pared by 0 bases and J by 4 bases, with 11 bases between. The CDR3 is CASSVEGISNQPQHF. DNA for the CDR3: TGTGCCAGCAGCGTAGAGGGGATTTCGAATCAGCCCCAGCATTTT. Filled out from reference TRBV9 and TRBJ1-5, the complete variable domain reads DSGVTQTPKHLITATGQRVTLRCSPRSGDLSVYWYQQSLDQGLQFLIQYYNGEERAKGNILERFSAQQFPDLHSELNLSSLELGDSALYFCASSVEGISNQPQHFGDGTRLSIL.

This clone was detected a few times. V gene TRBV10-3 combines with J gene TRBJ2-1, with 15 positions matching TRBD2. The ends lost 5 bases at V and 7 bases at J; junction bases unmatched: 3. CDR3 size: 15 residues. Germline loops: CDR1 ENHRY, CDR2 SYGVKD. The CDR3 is CAISNGTSGRNEQFF. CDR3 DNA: TGTGCCATCAGTAACGGGACTAGCGGGAGGAATGAGCAGTTCTTC.

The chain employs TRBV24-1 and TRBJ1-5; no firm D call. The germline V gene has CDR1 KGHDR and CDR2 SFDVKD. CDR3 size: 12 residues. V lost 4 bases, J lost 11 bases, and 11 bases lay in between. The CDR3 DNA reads TGTGCCACCAGTGACTCACACCAAACCCAGCATTTT. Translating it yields CATSDSHQTQHF.

The CDR3 sequence: CASSPATGTTPYEQYF. The DNA of the CDR3 is TGTGCCAGCAGCCCCGCGACCGGGACTACTCCCTACGAGCAGTACTTC. The V call is TRBV7-2, the J call TRBJ2-7, with 7 bases fitting TRBD2. CDR1 is SGHTA and CDR2 is FQGNSA in the germline V gene. The CDR3 loop spans 16 amino acids. V shed 5 bases, J shed 2 bases, and the junction held 12 bases outside the gene matches. The whole variable domain, filled in from reference TRBV7-2 and TRBJ2-7, reads GAGVSQSPSNKVTEKGKDVELRCDPISGHTALYWYRQSLGQGLEFLIYFQGNSAPDKSGLPSDRFSAERTGGSVSTLTIQRTQQEDSAVYLCASSPATGTTPYEQYFGPGTRLTVT.

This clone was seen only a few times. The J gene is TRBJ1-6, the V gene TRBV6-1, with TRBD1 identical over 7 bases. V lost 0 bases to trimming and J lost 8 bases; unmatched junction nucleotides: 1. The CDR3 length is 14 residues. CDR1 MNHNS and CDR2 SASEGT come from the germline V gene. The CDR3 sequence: CASSEARGHSPLHF. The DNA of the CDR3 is TGTGCCAGCAGTGAAGCAAGGGGGCATTCACCCCTCCACTTT.

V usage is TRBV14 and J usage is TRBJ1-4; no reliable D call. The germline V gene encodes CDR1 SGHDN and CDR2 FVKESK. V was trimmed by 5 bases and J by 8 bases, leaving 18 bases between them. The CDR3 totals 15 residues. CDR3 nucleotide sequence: TGTGCCAGCAGCTCCTTGAGAGGGATCGGCGAAAAACTGTTTTTT. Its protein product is CASSSLRGIGEKLFF.

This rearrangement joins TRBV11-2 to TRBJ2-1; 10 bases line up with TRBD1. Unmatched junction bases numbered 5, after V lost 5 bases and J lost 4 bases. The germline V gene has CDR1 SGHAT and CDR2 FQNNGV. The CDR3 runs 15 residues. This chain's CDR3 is CASSQDRGSYNEQFF. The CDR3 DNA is TGTGCCAGCAGCCAGGACAGGGGGTCATACAATGAGCAGTTCTTC.

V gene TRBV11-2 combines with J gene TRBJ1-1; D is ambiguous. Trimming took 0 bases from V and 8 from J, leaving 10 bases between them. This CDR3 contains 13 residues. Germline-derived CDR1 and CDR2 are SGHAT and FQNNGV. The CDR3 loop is CASSLDLAREAFF. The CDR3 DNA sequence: TGTGCCAGCAGCTTAGATCTGGCGAGGGAAGCTTTCTTT. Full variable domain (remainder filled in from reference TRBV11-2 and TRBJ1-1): EAGVAQSPRYKIIEKRQSVAFWCNPISGHATLYWYQQILGQGPKLLIQFQNNGVVDDSQLPKDRFSAERLKGVDSTLKIQPAKLEDSAVYLCASSLDLAREAFFGQGTRLTVV.

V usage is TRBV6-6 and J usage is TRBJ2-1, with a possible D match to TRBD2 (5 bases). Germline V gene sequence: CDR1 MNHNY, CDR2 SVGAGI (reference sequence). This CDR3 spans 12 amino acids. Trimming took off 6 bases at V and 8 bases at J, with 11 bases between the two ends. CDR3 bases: TGTGCCAGCAGGGCCGGGAAGGATGAGCAGTTCTTC. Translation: CASRAGKDEQFF.

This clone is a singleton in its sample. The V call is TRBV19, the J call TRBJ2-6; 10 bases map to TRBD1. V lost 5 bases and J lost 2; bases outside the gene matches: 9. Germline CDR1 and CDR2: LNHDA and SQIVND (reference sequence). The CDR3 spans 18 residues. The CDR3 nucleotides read TGTGCCAGTAGTGCTATCCTGGGGACAGGGGCTGGGGCCAACGTCCTGACTTTC. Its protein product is CASSAILGTGAGANVLTF.

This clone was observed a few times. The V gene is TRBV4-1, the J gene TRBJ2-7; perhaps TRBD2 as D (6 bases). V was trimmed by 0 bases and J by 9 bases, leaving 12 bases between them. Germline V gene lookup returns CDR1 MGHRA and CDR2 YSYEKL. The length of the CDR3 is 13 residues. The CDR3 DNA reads TGCGCCAGCAGCCAAGAACCGGAGGGAGTGCAGTACTTC. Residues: CASSQEPEGVQYF.

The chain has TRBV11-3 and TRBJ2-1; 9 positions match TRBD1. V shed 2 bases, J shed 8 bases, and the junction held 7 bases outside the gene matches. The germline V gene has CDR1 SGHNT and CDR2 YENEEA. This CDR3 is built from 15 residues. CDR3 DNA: TGTGCCAGCAGCTTACGGGGACAGGGTCGGCATGAGCAGTTCTTC. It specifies CASSLRGQGRHEQFF.

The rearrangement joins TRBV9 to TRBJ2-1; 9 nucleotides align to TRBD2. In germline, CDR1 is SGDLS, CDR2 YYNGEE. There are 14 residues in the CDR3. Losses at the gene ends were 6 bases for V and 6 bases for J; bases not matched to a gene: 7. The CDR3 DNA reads TGTGCCAGCAAGGCAGCGGGAGGATCCAATGAGCAGTTCTTC. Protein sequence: CASKAAGGSNEQFF.